Shown below are 18 T cell receptor beta chains from a single sample sequenced in a study of Tregs in tolerant kidney transplant recipients. Related graft donors supplied nonmyeloablative bone marrow transplants, and mixed chimerism was transient. Only in-frame clones appear in the TCRdb table, and some are missing; sequencing was by immunoSEQ multiplex PCR. The table lists tens of thousands of clones, around 93% of them singletons. The specimen was CD8+ T cells from blood (PBMCs), collected 24 months after the transplant. All receptors come from a human patient who received a combined kidney and bone marrow transplant. Some T cells may be transferred from the graft donor.

This clone was counted a single time. The genes are TRBV5-6 and TRBJ2-3; 7 bases fit TRBD2. The CDR3 has 16 amino acids. Trimming removed 2 bases from V and 2 bases from J; junction bases left unmatched: 8. From germline, CDR1 is SGHDT and CDR2 YYEEEE. The CDR3 loop reads CASSLGAGTTTDTQYF. Here the CDR3 DNA reads TGTGCCAGCAGCTTAGGCGCCGGGACTACCACAGATACGCAGTATTTT.

Here the CDR3 reads CASSLVRTGELFF. The CDR3 DNA follows: TGTGCCAGCAGCTTGGTCAGGACCGGGGAGCTGTTTTTT. The chain employs TRBV7-8 and TRBJ2-2, with D unresolved. The germline gives CDR1 SGHVS, CDR2 FQNEAQ. The ends were cut back, 3 bases at V and 5 bases at J, with 7 bases in the middle. CDR3 size: 13 residues.

This clone was seen a single time. The CDR3 DNA is TGTGCCAGCAGCGCGCAGGGTCCTAGCCAAGAGACCCAGTACTTC. It codes for CASSAQGPSQETQYF. V gene TRBV9 combines with J gene TRBJ2-5, with TRBD1 as a possible D gene (5 bases). The CDR3 is 15 residues long. Trimming took off 3 bases at V and 1 base at J, with 13 bases between the two ends. Germline assignment: CDR1 SGDLS and CDR2 YYNGEE.

This sequence joins TRBV4-3 and TRBJ2-1; maybe TRBD2 (6 bases). The V and J ends lost 1 base and 2 bases respectively, with 18 bases between them. CDR1 LGHNA and CDR2 YSLEER come from the germline V gene. The CDR3 contains 18 residues. As DNA, the CDR3 is TGCGCCAGCAGCCAAGTTCGGTTACGGGAGTCCCCCTACAATGAGCAGTTCTTC. Translating it yields CASSQVRLRESPYNEQFF.

The chain uses TRBV6-1 and TRBJ1-2, with a tentative D call TRBD1 (5 bases). CDR1 is MNHNS, CDR2 SASEGT, per germline. The V end lost 2 bases, the J end lost 6 bases, and 16 bases lay between the germline ends. The CDR3 totals 15 residues. Here the CDR3 DNA reads TGTGCCAGCAGTGAACGTAGGCAGGGATTGGATGGCTACACCTTC. The encoded protein is CASSERRQGLDGYTF.

A single count supports this clone. The rearrangement links TRBV10-3 to TRBJ2-6; TRBD1 matches 8 bases. This CDR3 has 17 residues. The germline V gene encodes CDR1 ENHRY and CDR2 SYGVKD. V dropped 5 bases and J dropped 8; count of bases not matched to a gene: 14. CDR3 sequence (DNA): TGTGCCATCAGTAACCACCGGACAGGGCTCGATACCAACGTCCTGACTTTC. This sequence encodes CAISNHRTGLDTNVLTF.

The chain links TRBV2 to TRBJ1-4; D is uncertain. Germline V gives CDR1 SNHLY, CDR2 FYNNEI. Trimming took 7 bases from V and 4 from J, leaving 10 bases between them. The CDR3 is 13 residues long. The CDR3 bases are TGTGCCAGCATAAGGGAGGGTAATGAAAAACTGTTTTTT. Amino acid sequence: CASIREGNEKLFF.

The rearrangement uses TRBV27 and TRBJ2-5; 7 positions match TRBD2. The assigned J gene may be wrong: the sequence end matches TRBJ2-7 better. The germline CDR1 and CDR2 sequences are MNHEY and SMNVEV (reference sequence). The CDR3 loop spans 14 amino acids. CDR3 nucleotides: TGTGCCAGCAGTTTAGGGCTAGCGGCCTACGAGCAGTACTTC. It codes for CASSLGLAAYEQYF.

The CDR3 nucleotides are TGTGCCAGCAGCTTATTGGCGGGACTAAGCACAGATACGCAGTATTTT. Amino acids: CASSLLAGLSTDTQYF. The genes are TRBV7-2 and TRBJ2-3; TRBD2 aligns across 7 bases. The V gene end was trimmed by 2 bases and the J gene end by 0 bases; junction bases not matched to a gene: 5. Looked up from germline, CDR1 is SGHTA and CDR2 is FQGNSA. The length of the CDR3 is 16 residues.

The gene calls are TRBV5-1 and TRBJ2-7, with TRBD1 as a possible D gene (5 bases). The germline gives CDR1 SGHRS, CDR2 YFSETQ. V dropped 0 bases and J dropped 3 bases, with 7 bases sitting between them. CDR3 length: 13 amino acids. CDR3 amino acids: CASSLETVYEQYF. CDR3 nucleotides: TGCGCCAGCAGCTTGGAGACAGTCTACGAGCAGTACTTC.

This chain links TRBV9 with TRBJ2-1; 11 bases are a match to TRBD2. The CDR3 loop spans 15 amino acids. V trimming: 4 bases; J trimming: 10 bases; junction bases outside the gene matches: 10. Germline V CDR1 and CDR2: SGDLS, YYNGEE. The CDR3 sequence is CASSMGLAAIMEQFF. The CDR3 coding sequence is TGTGCCAGCAGCATGGGACTAGCGGCTATTATGGAGCAGTTCTTC.

The chain recombines TRBV9 with TRBJ2-7; 8 bases fit TRBD2. CDR1 and CDR2 from the germline V gene are SGDLS and YYNGEE. Trimming took 1 base from V and 0 from J; bases not matched to a gene: 0. This CDR3 is 14 amino acids long. This chain's CDR3 is CASSVTSGSYEQYF. As DNA, the CDR3 is TGTGCCAGCAGCGTAACTAGCGGCTCCTACGAGCAGTACTTC.

V and J are TRBV7-9 and TRBJ2-5, with TRBD1 matching 10 bases. The CDR3 contains 15 residues. Losses at the gene ends were 5 bases for V and 1 base for J; bases not matched to a gene: 4. Germline CDR1 and CDR2: SEHNR and FQNEAQ (reference sequence). In DNA form, the CDR3 reads TGTGCCAGCAGCAATCGGACAGGGGGCCAAGAGACCCAGTACTTC. Its translation is CASSNRTGGQETQYF.

This rearrangement joins TRBV2 to TRBJ2-1, with 13 bases that match TRBD2. Trimming took 8 bases from V and 10 from J; bases not matched to a gene: 8. Germline V CDR1 and CDR2: SNHLY, FYNNEI. This CDR3 is 14 amino acids long. The CDR3 spells CASPGLAGWREQFF. In nucleotides, the CDR3 is TGTGCCAGCCCGGGACTAGCGGGATGGCGGGAGCAGTTCTTC. Variable domain in full (rest from reference TRBV2 and TRBJ2-1): EPEVTQTPSHQVTQMGQEVILRCVPISNHLYFYWYRQILGQKVEFLVSFYNNEISEKSEIFDDQFSVERPDGSNFTLKIRSTKLEDSAMYFCASPGLAGWREQFFGPGTRLTVL.

This chain uses TRBV7-9 with TRBJ2-7, with 7 positions matching TRBD1. This CDR3 is built from 16 residues. The junction had 12 bases not matched to a gene; V was cut back by 5 bases and J by 2 bases. Germline V lookup: CDR1 SEHNR, CDR2 FQNEAQ (reference sequence). The CDR3 region is CASSQEDRKGTYEQYF. The CDR3 bases are TGTGCCAGCAGCCAAGAGGACAGGAAGGGAACCTACGAGCAGTACTTC.

Regarding this clone: The same CDR3 is also encoded by other DNA sequences in this sample. V and J are TRBV21-1 and TRBJ1-6; TRBD1, the table's D call, was not compared with the DNA. TRBV21-1 counts as a pseudogene. The CDR3 is made up of 15 amino acids. As DNA, the CDR3 is TGTGCCAGCAGCAAAGCTACAGGGGAGAATTCCCCCCTCCACTTT. Translation: CASSKATGENSPLHF.

In its sample, this clone was seen once. The gene calls are TRBV9 and TRBJ1-1; D possibly corresponds to TRBD1 (5 bases). V lost 1 base to trimming and J lost 4 bases, with 14 bases between them. CDR3 length: 15 residues. Looked up from germline, CDR1 is SGDLS and CDR2 is YYNGEE. This CDR3 reads CASSVWGDRSTEAFF. CDR3 sequence (DNA): TGTGCCAGCAGCGTATGGGGGGACCGCTCCACTGAAGCTTTCTTT. Looking up the rest from reference TRBV9 and TRBJ1-1 gives the full variable domain: DSGVTQTPKHLITATGQRVTLRCSPRSGDLSVYWYQQSLDQGLQFLIQYYNGEERAKGNILERFSAQQFPDLHSELNLSSLELGDSALYFCASSVWGDRSTEAFFGQGTRLTVV.

The V call is TRBV5-5, the J call TRBJ1-2; TRBD1 is a possible D gene (6 bases). V was clipped by 1 base and J by 4 bases, with 20 bases between them. Germline CDR1 and CDR2: SGHKS and YYEKEE (reference sequence). The CDR3 length is 17 residues. The CDR3 DNA is TGTGCCAGCAGCTTGTCCCCCTTGGGACACTACCCCTATGGCTACACCTTC. It translates to CASSLSPLGHYPYGYTF.